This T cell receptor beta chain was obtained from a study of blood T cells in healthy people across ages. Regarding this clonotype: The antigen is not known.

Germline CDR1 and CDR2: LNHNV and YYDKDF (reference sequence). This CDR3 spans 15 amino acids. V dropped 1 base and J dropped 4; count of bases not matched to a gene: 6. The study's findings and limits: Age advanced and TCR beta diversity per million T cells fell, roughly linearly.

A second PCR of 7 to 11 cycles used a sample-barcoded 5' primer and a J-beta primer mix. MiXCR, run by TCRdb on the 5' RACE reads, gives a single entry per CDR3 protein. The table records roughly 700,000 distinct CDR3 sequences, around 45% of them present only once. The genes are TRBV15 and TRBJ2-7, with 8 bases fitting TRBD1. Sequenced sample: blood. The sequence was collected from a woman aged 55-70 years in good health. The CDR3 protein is CATSRVTGGRYEQYF. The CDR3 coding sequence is TGTGCCACCAGCAGAGTCACAGGGGGTAGGTACGAGCAGTACTTC.